In this sample, the clone carrying this T cell receptor (beta chain) turned up a few times. No antigen is known for it. The data originate from a study of CD8+CD57+ T cells in acquired aplastic anemia. Study-wide results and limits: The same twenty-nine CD8+ CDR3 sequences occurred in patients and in controls.

Genomic DNA was employed as the template in profiling TCR beta VDJ and CDR3. TCRdb analysed the reads with MiXCR anew, one entry per CDR3 protein. The table records 150,000 to 200,000 distinct CDR3 sequences, 35% to 50% of them present only once. The sequence came from a human donor in good health. Sequencing input: sorted CD4+, CD8+, or CD8+CD57+ T cells (not recorded which) from PBMCs.

This CDR3 is CSAGQVTSYEQYF. The CDR3 DNA follows: TGCAGTGCTGGACAGGTGACCTCCTACGAGCAGTACTTC. The chain is built from TRBV29-1 and TRBJ2-7, with 7 bases identical to TRBD1. The CDR3 length is 13 residues. Per germline, CDR1 SQVTM and CDR2 ANQGSEA.